Detailed here is one T cell receptor (beta chain). The antigen is undetermined. Naive CD8 populations comprised CD45RO-negative cells positively selected for CCR7, excluding terminally differentiated effector memory CD45RA+ cells. Recent vaccinations or acute infections were absent in the healthy HIV-negative adult donors. These data belong to a study of shared clonotypes between healthy human individuals. The assay was carried out at the deep level. Only in-frame clones appear in the TCRdb table, and some are missing; sequencing was by immunoSEQ multiplex PCR. The table has about 680,000 clones, around 90% seen once. Findings and limits, study-wide: Clonotypes shared by all four sorted-subset donors had higher generation probabilities than non-shared clonotypes.

V gave up 4 bases and J gave up 0 bases; unmatched junction bases: 11. In germline, CDR1 is SEHNR, CDR2 FQNEAQ (reference sequence). The length of the CDR3 is 17 residues. The rearrangement links TRBV7-9 to TRBJ2-7; TRBD1 matches 8 bases. The sample comprised naive CD8+ T cells sorted from blood. This sequence was found in a man younger than 45 in good health. CDR3 in amino acids: CASSSGTGGVLSYEQYF. In DNA, the CDR3 is TGTGCCAGCAGCTCGGGCACAGGGGGTGTCCTCTCCTACGAGCAGTACTTC.